Listed below are T cell receptor beta chains from one sample, sequenced in a study of radiotherapy plus CTLA-4 blockade in lung cancer. TCRdb keeps only in-frame clones here, not all; method: immunoSEQ multiplex PCR. The sample yields 55,000 to 80,000 clones, 77% seen once. This specimen was peripheral blood, taken from a patient treated with radiotherapy plus ipilimumab. The receptors were gathered from a human donor with non-small cell lung cancer who had a complete response to radiotherapy plus ipilimumab. Both conserved end residues are part of each CDR3. Fields, in order: V gene, CDR3 length, CDR3 protein.

>TRBV19|14
CASSGLANTGELFF
>TRBV15|14
CATSRDRGSYEQYF
>TRBV7-9|18
CASSLANRPLSPYNEQFF
>TRBV28|18
CASSLVGGGTGGSYGYTF
>TRBV15|17
CATSRGSMGPTSYEQYF
>TRBV11-2|15
CASSTRQLANYGYTF
>TRBV11-3|17
CASSFASTGKLTGELFF
>TRBV15|19
CATSRDSPLPRGRYNEQFF
>TRBV2|18
CASSLRRPTAYSGNTIYF
>TRBV10-3|15
CAISRLTGSTEGYTF
>TRBV4-1|15
CASSQDQQGGQPQHF
>TRBV7-2|15
CASSPPQGWSTEAFF
>TRBV5-8|18
CASSLWGSTSGRYNEQFF
>TRBV7-8|14
CASSSQNSNQPQHF
>TRBV2|14
CASSEGEPTDTQYF
>TRBV21-1|17
CASSNARVKTGANVLTF